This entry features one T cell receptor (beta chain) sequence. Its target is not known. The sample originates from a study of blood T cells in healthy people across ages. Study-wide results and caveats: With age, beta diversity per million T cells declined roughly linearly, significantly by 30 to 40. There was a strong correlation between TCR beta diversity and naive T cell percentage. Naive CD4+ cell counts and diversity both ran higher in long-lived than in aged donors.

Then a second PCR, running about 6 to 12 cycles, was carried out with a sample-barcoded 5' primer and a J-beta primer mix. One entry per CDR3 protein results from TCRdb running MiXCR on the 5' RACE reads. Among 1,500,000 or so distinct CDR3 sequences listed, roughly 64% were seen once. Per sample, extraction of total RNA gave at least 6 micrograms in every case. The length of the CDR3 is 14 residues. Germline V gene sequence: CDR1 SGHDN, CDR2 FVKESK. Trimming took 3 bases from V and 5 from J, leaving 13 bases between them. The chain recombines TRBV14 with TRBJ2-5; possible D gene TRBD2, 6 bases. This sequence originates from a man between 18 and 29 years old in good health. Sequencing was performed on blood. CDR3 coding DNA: TGTGCCAGCAGCCAGACTAGGATGATGGAGACCCAGTACTTC. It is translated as CASSQTRMMETQYF.